This TCR beta chain was found in a study of blood T cell repertoires in COVID-19. This clone is a singleton in its sample. Repertoires were generated with immunoSEQ multiplex PCR, while TCRdb's copy carries only in-frame clones and drops some. The sample has hundreds of thousands of clones, roughly 87% seen once. This CDR3 has 12 residues. V lost 3 bases and J lost 4, with 5 bases in between. Germline CDR1 and CDR2: SGHNT and YENEEA. Recovered participants had two consecutive negative NP/OP PCR tests, healthcare professional clearance, or symptom resolution. This receptor was obtained from a woman aged 18 to 35 who had recovered from COVID-19. The rearrangement links TRBV11-3 to TRBJ2-3; D gene uncertain. The sequenced sample consisted of PBMCs or T cells enriched from blood (not recorded which). CDR3 protein: CASSLRADTQYF. In DNA form, the CDR3 reads TGTGCCAGCAGCTTGCGAGCAGATACGCAGTATTTT. Based on the CDR3 plus reference TRBV11-3 and TRBJ2-3, the full variable domain is EAGVVQSPRYKIIEKKQPVAFWCNPISGHNTLYWYLQNLGQGPELLIRYENEEAVDDSQLPKDRFSAERLKGVDSTLKIQPAELGDSAVYLCASSLRADTQYFGPGTRLTVL.